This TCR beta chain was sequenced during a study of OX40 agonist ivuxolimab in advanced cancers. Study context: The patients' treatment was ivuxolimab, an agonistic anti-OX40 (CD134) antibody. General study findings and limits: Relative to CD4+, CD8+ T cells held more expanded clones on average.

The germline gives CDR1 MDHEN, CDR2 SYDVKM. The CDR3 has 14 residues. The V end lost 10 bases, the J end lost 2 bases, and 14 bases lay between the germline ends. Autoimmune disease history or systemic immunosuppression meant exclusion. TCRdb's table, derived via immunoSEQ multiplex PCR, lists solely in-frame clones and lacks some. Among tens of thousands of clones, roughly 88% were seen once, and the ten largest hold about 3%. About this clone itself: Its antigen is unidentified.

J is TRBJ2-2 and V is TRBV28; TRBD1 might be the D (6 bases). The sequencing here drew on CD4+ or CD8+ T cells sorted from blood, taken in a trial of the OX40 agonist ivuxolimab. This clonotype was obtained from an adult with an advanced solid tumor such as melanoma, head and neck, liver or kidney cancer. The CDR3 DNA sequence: TGTGCCACCTCACCGGGACAAAACACCGGGGAGCTGTTTTTT. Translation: CATSPGQNTGELFF.